This is a list of T cell receptor beta chains from one sample in a study of blood T cell repertoires in COVID-19. This table comes from immunoSEQ multiplex PCR, and its TCRdb copy is limited to in-frame clones, with some not included. The sample consists of just under 300,000 clones, around 86% of them appearing once. The source material was peripheral blood. These TCRs come from a man between 65 and 80 years old with acute or convalescent COVID-19. CDR3s include the opening cysteine and the closing phenylalanine or tryptophan. The order of the fields is V gene, D gene, J gene, CDR3 DNA, CDR3 protein. A D gene is named only where the DNA matches it firmly.

TRBV6-4	-	TRBJ2-2	TGTGCCAGCAGAGCCGACAGGAACACCGGGGAGCTGTTTTTT	CASRADRNTGELFF
TRBV6-5	TRBD1	TRBJ1-2	TGTGCCAGCAGTTACTCCTCGCCCGGGACAGGCTATGGCTACACCTTC	CASSYSSPGTGYGYTF
TRBV24-1	-	TRBJ2-1	TGTGCCACCAGTGATTTCAGGGGAGAGCAGTTCTTC	CATSDFRGEQFF
TRBV11-2	TRBD1	TRBJ2-7	TGTGCCAGCATGCTGGGACAGGGGGCCTACGAGCAGTACTTC	CASMLGQGAYEQYF
TRBV4-1	-	TRBJ2-5	TGCGCCAGCAGCCAAGATCGAGGAGGGGGCTATGGGACCCAGTACTTC	CASSQDRGGGYGTQYF
TRBV7-2	-	TRBJ2-1	TGTGCCAGCAGCTTAACCTACGACAGCGTCAATGAGCAGTTCTTC	CASSLTYDSVNEQFF
TRBV7-2	-	TRBJ1-2	TGTGCCAGCAGCCGAGTAGAGGGCTATGGCTACACCTTC	CASSRVEGYGYTF
TRBV5-4	TRBD1	TRBJ1-5	TGTGCCAGCAGCTTGGGAGGGGCAGGGGGCGGTCAGCCCCAGCATTTT	CASSLGGAGGGQPQHF
TRBV29-1	TRBD2	TRBJ2-1	TGCAGCGTTGGAGGGAGCGGGAGGGGTTCCTACAATGAGCAGTTCTTC	CSVGGSGRGSYNEQFF
TRBV3-1/TRBV3-2	TRBD1	TRBJ2-7	TGTGCCAGCAGCCGGCTAGGGACAGGTATGGCCTACGAGCAGTACTTC	CASSRLGTGMAYEQYF